This T cell receptor beta chain was identified in a study of T cell responses to AZD1222 COVID-19 vaccine. Study-wide background: Both about-4-week and about-12-week second-dose recipients were combined.

Assay: immunoSEQ multiplex PCR; the TCRdb copy retains only in-frame clones and omits some. Seen here are under 300,000 clones, approximately 93% observed once, and the top ten hold around 0.58%. Regarding the study as a whole: Spike-specific TCR breadth and depth grew following two AZD1222 doses. Reports say nearly half of spike-specific TCRs go after unmutated variant regions. Spike-spanning, vaccine-associated CD4 TCRs were dominant at 160-218 and 743-854.

This clone came up once. Its antigen is unknown. The CDR3 loop spans 16 amino acids. V dropped 2 bases and J dropped 2; count of bases not matched to a gene: 9. In germline, CDR1 is SQVTM, CDR2 ANQGSEA. This rearrangement joins TRBV29-1 to TRBJ2-7, with 10 nucleotides matching TRBD2. The source of this sequence is an adult in good health. This material consisted of peripheral blood, taken on day 0 of AZD1222 vaccination. The CDR3 DNA reads TGCAGCGTTGAACTGGCAGCGGGAGGGCCCGCCTACGAGCAGTACTTC. Its translation: CSVELAAGGPAYEQYF.